Given below is one T cell receptor beta chain in context. How the authors handled the data: From reference gene primer amplification, estimates of nucleated cell counts were derived. Clones were sequenced by immunoSEQ multiplex PCR, and TCRdb holds only the in-frame ones, with some missing. V, J and clone size are those of that table, while D and trimming were read from the DNA. The table shows 240,000 or so clones, with roughly 86% occurring only once. With V trimmed by 8 bases and J by 8 bases, 14 bases remained unmatched. CDR1 and CDR2 (germline): MNHEY, SVGAGI. The CDR3 spans 14 residues. This sample stems from a study of blood T cell repertoires in COVID-19. Study background: The origin of the acute and convalescent COVID-19 samples was the United States, Italy and Spain. From T cells, B-cell-depleted T cells, or PBMCs came the material, which was cDNA or gDNA.

The sequence came from a woman between 25 and 40 years old who had recovered from COVID-19. Specimen: peripheral blood. V gene TRBV6-5 combines with J gene TRBJ1-2; TRBD1 agrees at 7 bases. DNA for the CDR3: TGTGCCAGCCTACCGGGACAGAGCTTTTACGGCTACACCTTC. It is translated as CASLPGQSFYGYTF.